Listed below are T cell receptor beta chains from one sample, sequenced in a study of blood T cell repertoires in COVID-19. Using immunoSEQ multiplex PCR, the repertoire was profiled, and TCRdb retains in-frame clones only, with some absent. This table holds about 150,000 clones, more than 70% found once. Sequenced material: peripheral blood. The receptors shown here come from a man between 18 and 35 years old with active or convalescent COVID-19. CDR3s include the opening cysteine and the closing phenylalanine or tryptophan. The order of the fields is D gene, J gene, V gene, clone size, CDR3 protein, CDR3 DNA. A D gene is named only where the DNA matches it firmly. Where a row states a size, it is once, few, many or the class of an expanded clone; other rows omit it.

>-|TRBJ1-4|TRBV28|once
CATTTTGEKLFF
TGTGCCACCACAACTACAGGGGAAAAACTGTTTTTT
>-|TRBJ1-1|TRBV5-1|-
CASSLDPESEAFF
TGCGCCAGCAGCTTGGATCCGGAGAGTGAAGCTTTCTTT
>-|TRBJ2-1|TRBV18|once
CASSPNRRPGDNEQFF
TGTGCCAGCTCACCGAATCGGCGCCCAGGGGACAATGAGCAGTTCTTC
>TRBD1|TRBJ2-5|TRBV7-3|-
CASSSSGSTGGQTQYF
TGTGCCAGCAGCTCCTCCGGGTCGACAGGGGGACAGACCCAGTACTTC
>TRBD1|TRBJ1-2|TRBV24-1|-
CATSDFLETGGWDGYTF
TGTGCCACCAGTGATTTTCTCGAGACAGGGGGCTGGGATGGCTACACCTTC
>TRBD2|TRBJ2-7|TRBV18|-
CASSPPGRALREQYF
TGTGCCAGCTCACCACCCGGGAGGGCCCTTAGGGAGCAGTACTTC
>TRBD1|TRBJ2-5|TRBV6-2/TRBV6-3|-
CASSRNPDRGMETQYF
TGTGCCAGCAGCCGAAACCCGGACAGGGGTATGGAGACCCAGTACTTC
>TRBD1|TRBJ1-4|TRBV28|-
CASSLWGTGEPGEKLFF
TGTGCCAGCAGTTTATGGGGGACAGGGGAACCCGGTGAAAAACTGTTTTTT
>-|TRBJ2-4|TRBV18|few
CASSPPNGGVEKAKNIQYF
TGTGCCAGCTCACCACCGAATGGAGGGGTTGAGAAAGCCAAAAACATTCAGTACTTC
>-|TRBJ1-1|TRBV6-4|-
CASSEGANTEAFF
TGTGCCAGCAGTGAGGGGGCGAACACTGAAGCTTTCTTT